This T cell receptor beta chain was profiled in a study of blood T cell repertoires in COVID-19. In the study overall: From the United States, Italy and Spain came samples of acute and convalescent COVID-19. From T cells, B-cell-depleted T cells, or PBMCs came the material, which was cDNA or gDNA.

CDR1 is MDHEN, CDR2 SYDVKM, per germline. This CDR3 has 12 amino acids. The ends were cut back, 6 bases at V and 4 bases at J, with 9 bases in the middle. Clones were read by immunoSEQ multiplex PCR, and TCRdb kept only the in-frame ones, dropping some. Among roughly 200,000 clones listed, over 75% were seen once. Specimen: peripheral blood. This receptor was taken from a person aged 65 to 79 with COVID-19, enrolled during active disease. The chain has TRBV28 and TRBJ1-2; a possible D gene is TRBD1 (6 bases). In nucleotides, the CDR3 is TGTGCCAGCAGGGGGACATTCTATGGCTACACCTTC. Protein sequence: CASRGTFYGYTF.